This entry lists 30 T cell receptor beta chains sequenced from one sample in a study of shared T cell receptors in the human thymus. Profiled with immunoSEQ multiplex PCR; TCRdb holds only in-frame clones, not every one. The sample has hundreds of thousands of clones, 70% to 90% seen once. Another study also made use of these data, one on human thymus T cells.

The material sequenced was thymocytes. The receptors here all came from a girl in the first two years of life with a congenital heart defect.

This chain joins TRBV9 and TRBJ2-5, with 9 bases matching TRBD2. Germline trimming cut 4 bases from V and 10 bases from J; bases unmatched to any gene: 11. The CDR3 covers 14 residues. Per germline, CDR1 SGDLS and CDR2 YYNGEE. The CDR3 is CASSPGRGGGGQYF. The CDR3 region has the DNA TGTGCCAGCAGCCCCGGGCGGGGGGGAGGGGGCCAGTACTTC.

This sequence joins TRBV19 and TRBJ1-1; TRBD1 matches 7 bases. The ends lost 4 bases at V and 1 base at J; junction bases unmatched: 6. From germline, CDR1 is LNHDA and CDR2 SQIVND (reference sequence). The CDR3 consists of 15 residues. The CDR3 nucleotides read TGTGCCAGTAGTAAAAAAGGGACAGAGAACACTGAAGCTTTCTTT. It translates to CASSKKGTENTEAFF.

The gene calls are TRBV19 and TRBJ2-7; 7 nucleotides align to TRBD2. CDR1 and CDR2 (germline): LNHDA, SQIVND (reference sequence). Trimming took 3 bases from V and 3 from J; bases not matched to a gene: 8. CDR3 length: 15 residues. CDR3 sequence (DNA): TGTGCCAGTAGTATGGTGCGGGGGATTTTCTACGAGCAGTACTTC. It encodes CASSMVRGIFYEQYF. The full variable domain, rest sourced from reference TRBV19 and TRBJ2-7, is DGGITQSPKYLFRKEGQNVTLSCEQNLNHDAMYWYRQDPGQGLRLIYYSQIVNDFQKGDIAEGYSVSREKKESFPLTVTSAQKNPTAFYLCASSMVRGIFYEQYFGPGTRLTVT.

This sequence joins TRBV18 and TRBJ2-1; 7 positions agree with TRBD1. The CDR3 length is 14 residues. Germline assignment: CDR1 KGHSH and CDR2 LQKENI. Unmatched junction bases numbered 5, after V lost 3 bases and J lost 6 bases. CDR3 amino acids: CASSPRTGRNEQFF. The CDR3 DNA sequence: TGTGCCAGCTCACCCCGGACAGGCCGCAATGAGCAGTTCTTC.

V usage is TRBV6-5 and J usage is TRBJ1-1; a possible D gene is TRBD1 (5 bases). The V and J ends lost 2 bases and 3 bases respectively, with 10 bases between them. The germline CDR1 and CDR2 sequences are MNHEY and SVGAGI. This CDR3 region has 14 residues. The CDR3 DNA sequence: TGTGCCAGCAGTTACGGGGGGGAGGACACTGAAGCTTTCTTT. This encodes CASSYGGEDTEAFF.

This clone was detected a few times. The chain joins TRBV18 to TRBJ1-6; TRBD1 matches 10 bases. Germline V CDR1 and CDR2: KGHSH, LQKENI. J was trimmed by 7 bases and V by 0 bases; bases with no gene match: 9. This CDR3 region has 18 residues. CDR3 sequence reads: CASSPPFRDRGYNSPLHF. CDR3 coding DNA: TGTGCCAGCTCACCACCGTTTAGGGACAGGGGATACAATTCACCCCTCCACTTT.

This clone was recorded once. The chain carries TRBV21-1 and TRBJ1-6. TRBV21-1 is a known pseudogene. The CDR3 has 14 amino acids. The CDR3 region is CASSKRGPGSPLHF. The CDR3 region has the DNA TGTGCCAGCAGCAAAAGAGGGCCGGGATCACCCCTCCACTTT.

The J gene is TRBJ2-7, the V gene TRBV4-1, with TRBD2 matching over 10 bases. The junction had 15 bases not matched to a gene; V was cut back by 0 bases and J by 1 base. The germline gives CDR1 MGHRA, CDR2 YSYEKL. The CDR3 spans 20 residues. CDR3 sequence: CASSQDQIGSLAGFSYEQYF. The CDR3 DNA reads as TGCGCCAGCAGCCAAGATCAGATTGGGTCACTAGCGGGGTTTTCCTACGAGCAGTACTTC.

The CDR3 DNA is TGTGCCAGCAGTGTACGGGGGGCTATGGGTTACAATGAGCAGTTCTTC. It codes for CASSVRGAMGYNEQFF. V usage is TRBV25-1 and J usage is TRBJ2-1; weak D call: TRBD2 (7 bases). The germline CDR1 and CDR2 sequences are MGHDK and SYGVNS. V shed 4 bases and J shed 4 bases, with 17 bases lying between them. The CDR3 runs 16 residues.

This clone was seen just once. V and J are TRBV10-2 and TRBJ2-7; weak D call: TRBD1 (6 bases). CDR3 length equals 15 residues. V was trimmed by 7 bases and J by 4 bases, leaving 20 bases between them. From germline, CDR1 is WSHSY and CDR2 SAAADI. CDR3 loop: CASIAQAGAPYEQYF. The CDR3 DNA sequence: TGCGCCAGCATTGCCCAGGCAGGGGCCCCGTACGAGCAGTACTTC.

The V and J genes are TRBV7-6 and TRBJ2-5, with unresolved D. Trimming left V 0 bases short and J 2 bases short, with 10 bases between. The germline CDR1 and CDR2 sequences are SGHVS and FNYEAQ. CDR3 size: 15 residues. The CDR3 coding sequence is TGTGCCAGCAGCTTAGCCGGTCTACGACAAGAGACCCAGTACTTC. Amino acid sequence: CASSLAGLRQETQYF. The whole variable domain, filled in from reference TRBV7-6 and TRBJ2-5, reads GAGVSQSPRYKVTKRGQDVALRCDPISGHVSLYWYRQALGQGPEFLTYFNYEAQQDKSGLPNDRFSAERPEGSISTLTIQRTEQRDSAMYRCASSLAGLRQETQYFGPGTRLLVL.

As to this clone: At one end, the junction sequence differs from germline, possibly due to a read error. The gene calls are TRBV10-3 and TRBJ2-3; 9 nucleotides match TRBD2. This CDR3 has 14 residues. CDR1 ENHRY and CDR2 SYGVKD come from the germline V gene. CDR3 in amino acids: CAISEGLAGPTWDF. The CDR3 DNA reads as TGTGCCATCAGTGAAGGCCTAGCGGGGCCGACTTGGGATTTT.

The CDR3 spells CASRPPGETYSNQPQHF. In DNA form, the CDR3 reads TGTGCCAGCAGGCCCCCCGGGGAAACGTATAGCAATCAGCCCCAGCATTTT. The chain joins TRBV7-3 to TRBJ1-5; D is unclear. The V end lost 6 bases, the J end lost 0 bases, and 18 bases lay between the germline ends. The CDR3 length is 17 residues. CDR1 and CDR2 from the germline V gene are SGHTA and FQGTGA.

The sample holds a few counts of this clone. The chain carries TRBV6-5 and TRBJ2-5, with TRBD2 matching 10 bases. The ends lost 2 bases at V and 3 bases at J; junction bases unmatched: 6. This CDR3 comprises 16 residues. Germline-derived CDR1 and CDR2 are MNHEY and SVGAGI. CDR3 sequence reads: CASSYPSGGGKETQYF. The CDR3 DNA sequence: TGTGCCAGCAGTTACCCCAGCGGGGGGGGGAAAGAGACCCAGTACTTC.

V is TRBV28 and J is TRBJ1-4; the match to TRBD1 covers 8 bases. J gave up 10 bases and V 3 bases, and 7 bases lay outside the gene matches. The CDR3 consists of 14 residues. Germline CDR1 is MDHEN and CDR2 is SYDVKM. CDR3 in amino acids: CASSFMDRAVKLFF. CDR3 sequence (DNA): TGTGCCAGCAGTTTTATGGACAGGGCGGTAAAACTGTTTTTT.

The V call is TRBV4-3, the J call TRBJ2-2; a weak D match, TRBD1 (5 bases). With 0 bases removed from V and 0 bases from J, the gap between germline ends came to 14 bases. This CDR3 is built from 18 residues. CDR1 is LGHNA, CDR2 YSLEER, per germline. CDR3: CASSQDSLRTTNTGELFF. In nucleotides, the CDR3 is TGCGCCAGCAGCCAAGATTCCCTCCGGACAACGAACACCGGGGAGCTGTTTTTT.

The chain recombines TRBV7-3 with TRBJ2-1; 7 bases match TRBD1. The CDR3 runs to 18 residues. Germline lookup yields CDR1 SGHTA and CDR2 FQGTGA. V lost 1 base and J lost 2; bases outside the gene matches: 11. The CDR3, as DNA: TGTGCCAGCAGCTTAAGCGCGAGGGGGCCCATAGCCTACAATGAGCAGTTCTTC. It codes for CASSLSARGPIAYNEQFF.

The chain carries TRBV5-6 and TRBJ1-2, with D possibly TRBD1 on 6 matching bases. The germline CDR1 and CDR2 sequences are SGHDT and YYEEEE. Deletions cut 1 base from V and 0 bases from J, with 19 bases between. The CDR3 is 18 residues long. This CDR3 reads CASSLRWDTDPANYGYTF. CDR3 coding DNA: TGTGCCAGCAGCTTGAGGTGGGACACCGATCCAGCTAACTATGGCTACACCTTC.

The DNA for the CDR3 is TGTGCCAGTAGTATAGATCACATCGGGACAGGCTCTGGAAACACCATATATTTT. Translated: CASSIDHIGTGSGNTIYF. This chain links TRBV19 with TRBJ1-3, with 8 bases fitting TRBD1. V gave up 0 bases and J gave up 0 bases; unmatched junction bases: 7. The CDR3 totals 18 residues. Germline V gene sequence: CDR1 LNHDA, CDR2 SQIVND (reference sequence).

The chain recombines TRBV4-3 with TRBJ2-1; D call uncertain. V lost 1 base and J lost 0, with 7 bases in between. Germline lookup yields CDR1 LGHNA and CDR2 YSLEER. CDR3 length: 15 residues. CDR3 in amino acids: CASSQVQSSYNEQFF. CDR3 coding DNA: TGCGCCAGCAGCCAAGTACAGAGCTCCTACAATGAGCAGTTCTTC.

The J gene is TRBJ1-6, the V gene TRBV28; 7 bases are shared with TRBD1. V lost 6 bases and J lost 10; bases outside the gene matches: 9. CDR1 and CDR2 from the germline V gene are MDHEN and SYDVKM. There are 14 residues in the CDR3. CDR3 DNA sequence: TGTGCCAGCAGCTATCTCGCCAGGGGGTCACCCCTCCACTTT. Its protein is CASSYLARGSPLHF.

The V and J genes are TRBV21-1 and TRBJ1-2; no DNA check was done on the table's D call, TRBD1. TRBV21-1 is assigned pseudogene status. The CDR3 has 18 residues. The CDR3 here is CASSKVSHRTGGIYGYTF. The CDR3, as DNA: TGTGCCAGCAGCAAAGTGAGCCACAGGACAGGGGGGATTTATGGCTACACCTTC.

The chain carries TRBV27 and TRBJ1-3; D is uncertain. The CDR3 is 17 residues long. The V gene's germline CDR1 is MNHEY and CDR2 SMNVEV (reference sequence). The V end was cut by 4 bases, the J end by 0 bases, with 16 bases between. The CDR3 DNA follows: TGTGCCAGCAGTTCCGACGGACTGACCTTCTCTGGAAACACCATATATTTT. It codes for CASSSDGLTFSGNTIYF.

This chain joins TRBV5-5 and TRBJ2-7; the match to TRBD2 covers 9 bases. Trimming removed 0 bases from V and 5 bases from J; junction bases left unmatched: 12. Germline V gene sequence: CDR1 SGHKS, CDR2 YYEKEE (reference sequence). The CDR3 runs to 17 residues. The CDR3 DNA sequence: TGTGCCAGCAGCTTGGATGGTAGCGGGGGTAAAGGCGACGAGCAGTACTTC. It codes for CASSLDGSGGKGDEQYF.

The chain is built from TRBV6-6 and TRBJ1-4, with TRBD1 identical over 11 bases. The CDR3 covers 16 residues. Germline assignment: CDR1 MNHNY and CDR2 SVGAGI (reference sequence). The ends lost 1 base at V and 5 bases at J; junction bases unmatched: 3. The chain's CDR3 is CASSYWTGGGNEKLFF. The CDR3 nucleotides are TGTGCCAGCAGTTACTGGACAGGGGGCGGGAATGAAAAACTGTTTTTT.

This chain links TRBV5-1 with TRBJ1-2; D perhaps matches TRBD1 (5 bases). V lost 3 bases, J lost 1 base, and 13 bases lay in between. This CDR3 has 15 amino acids. Germline V lookup: CDR1 SGHRS, CDR2 YFSETQ. In DNA, the CDR3 is TGCGCCAGCAGCTGGGAAACCAGGGTTAACTATGGCTACACCTTC. Translation gives CASSWETRVNYGYTF.

The chain joins TRBV5-4 to TRBJ2-5; 10 bases fit TRBD1. The CDR3 spans 16 residues. Germline V lookup: CDR1 SGHNT, CDR2 YYREEE (reference sequence). After removal of 4 bases from V and 5 bases from J, the junction contained 11 bases not matched to a gene. CDR3 DNA: TGTGCCAGCAGCAATAACCGGGACAGGGGCCGGGAGACCCAGTACTTC. Translated: CASSNNRDRGRETQYF. The complete variable domain, with remaining parts taken from reference TRBV5-4 and TRBJ2-5, reads ETGVTQSPTHLIKTRGQQVTLRCSSQSGHNTVSWYQQALGQGPQFIFQYYREEENGRGNFPPRFSGLQFPNYSSELNVNALELDDSALYLCASSNNRDRGRETQYFGPGTRLLVL.

This clone came up once. The sample has other DNA sequences that encode this CDR3 too. The chain joins TRBV9 to TRBJ1-1; D gene unclear. With 0 bases removed from V and 5 bases from J, the gap between germline ends came to 11 bases. CDR3 length equals 14 residues. Germline V CDR1 and CDR2: SGDLS, YYNGEE. CDR3 protein: CASSVGGRGTEAFF. In DNA form, the CDR3 reads TGTGCCAGCAGCGTAGGAGGAAGAGGGACTGAAGCTTTCTTT.

The CDR3, as DNA: TGTGCCAGCAGTTACTTGGCAGGGAATCAGCCCCAGCATTTT. Translation gives CASSYLAGNQPQHF. V is TRBV6-5 and J is TRBJ1-5; D perhaps matches TRBD1 (5 bases). Trimming stripped 1 base from V and 4 bases from J, with 8 bases between. Per the germline V gene, CDR1 is MNHEY and CDR2 is SVGAGI. CDR3 length equals 14 residues.

The chain uses TRBV5-1 and TRBJ1-2; a weak D match, TRBD1 (6 bases). Trimming took 3 bases from V and 6 from J, leaving 18 bases between them. The length of the CDR3 is 15 residues. The germline CDR1 and CDR2 sequences are SGHRS and YFSETQ. The CDR3 bases are TGCGCCAGCAGCTCGCGGACAGCAGGCTTTGATGGCTACACCTTC. Translated: CASSSRTAGFDGYTF.